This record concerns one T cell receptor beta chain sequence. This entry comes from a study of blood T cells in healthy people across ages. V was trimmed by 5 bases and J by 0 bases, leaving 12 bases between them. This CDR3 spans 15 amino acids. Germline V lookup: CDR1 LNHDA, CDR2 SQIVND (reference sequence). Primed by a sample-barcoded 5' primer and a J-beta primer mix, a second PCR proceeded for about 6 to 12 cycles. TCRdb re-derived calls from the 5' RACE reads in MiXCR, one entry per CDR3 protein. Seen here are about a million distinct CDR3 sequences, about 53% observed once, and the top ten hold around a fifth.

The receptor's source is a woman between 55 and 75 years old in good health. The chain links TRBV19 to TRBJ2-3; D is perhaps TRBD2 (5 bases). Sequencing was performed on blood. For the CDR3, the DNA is TGTGCCAGTAGTTGGGTTAAGCGGAGCACAGATACGCAGTATTTT. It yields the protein CASSWVKRSTDTQYF. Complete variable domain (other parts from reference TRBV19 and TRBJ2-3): DGGITQSPKYLFRKEGQNVTLSCEQNLNHDAMYWYRQDPGQGLRLIYYSQIVNDFQKGDIAEGYSVSREKKESFPLTVTSAQKNPTAFYLCASSWVKRSTDTQYFGPGTRLTVL.